What follows is one T cell receptor beta chain and its context. Antigen specificity is unknown. Trimming took off 3 bases at V and 1 base at J, with 12 bases between the two ends. Germline values: CDR1 SQVTM, CDR2 ANQGSEA. This CDR3 contains 14 residues. This sample was included in a study of cytomegalovirus exposure and HLA in healthy donors. Healthy bone marrow donors formed the donor group. The PCR had 60 Vbeta and 13 Jbeta primers. Profiled with immunoSEQ multiplex PCR; TCRdb holds only in-frame clones, not every one. The table shows 100,000 or so clones, with over 75% occurring only once. Findings of the study overall: Most subjects' HLA-A and HLA-B alleles were reportedly predicted from TCR beta sequences. The classifier reportedly diagnosed cytomegalovirus status with high sensitivity and specificity.

The sample was PBMCs. The source of this sequence is a woman aged 40 to 50 in good health and CMV-seropositive. The gene calls are TRBV29-1 and TRBJ1-2; D unclear. The CDR3 coding sequence is TGCAGCGTTGACCGGGTGTTCGGTAACTATGGCTACACCTTC. Translating it yields CSVDRVFGNYGYTF.